The 9 T cell receptor beta chains reported below all come from one sample, sequenced in a study of graft-versus-host responses after intestinal transplantation. Responder cells labeled with CFSE (around 200,000) were co-plated with irradiated stimulator cells labeled with violet dye (around 200,000). Profiled with immunoSEQ multiplex PCR; TCRdb holds only in-frame clones, not every one. The table shows about 12,000 clones, with around 30% occurring only once. The input for sequencing was alloreactive CD8+ T cells from a mixed lymphocyte reaction culture, taken before intestinal transplant. Subset meaning: CFSE-low proliferating T cells sorted from approximately 6-day pre-transplant mixed lymphocyte reaction (GvH or HvG direction). The source of these receptors is a human patient who received an intestinal transplant.

In its sample, this clone ranks as medium-sized (0.01 to 0.1%). The chain has TRBV7-2 and TRBJ2-7, with 8 bases aligning to TRBD1. The germline gives CDR1 SGHTA, CDR2 FQGNSA. V shed 5 bases and J 4 bases; nucleotides not matched to a gene: 10. This CDR3 region has 15 residues. The chain's CDR3 is CASSPVTGDWYEQYF. CDR3 sequence (DNA): TGTGCCAGCAGCCCGGTGACAGGGGATTGGTACGAGCAGTACTTC. Full variable domain (remainder filled in from reference TRBV7-2 and TRBJ2-7): GAGVSQSPSNKVTEKGKDVELRCDPISGHTALYWYRQSLGQGLEFLIYFQGNSAPDKSGLPSDRFSAERTGGSVSTLTIQRTQQEDSAVYLCASSPVTGDWYEQYFGPGTRLTVT.

CDR3 loop: CASSGQGLTQYF. CDR3 nucleotide sequence: TGTGCCAGCAGCGGACAGGGTTTGACCCAGTACTTC. V is TRBV9 and J is TRBJ2-5, with 7 positions matching TRBD1. The V segment lost 3 bases and the J segment 7 bases; nucleotides outside the gene matches: 3. The germline CDR1 and CDR2 sequences are SGDLS and YYNGEE. The CDR3 runs 12 residues. Supplemented by reference TRBV9 and TRBJ2-5, the full variable domain reads DSGVTQTPKHLITATGQRVTLRCSPRSGDLSVYWYQQSLDQGLQFLIQYYNGEERAKGNILERFSAQQFPDLHSELNLSSLELGDSALYFCASSGQGLTQYFGPGTRLLVL.

The chain couples TRBV4-1 to TRBJ2-7; 9 bases align to TRBD2. Trimming at V came to 1 base and at J to 2 bases, leaving 0 bases not matched to a gene. The CDR3 covers 14 residues. Looked up from germline, CDR1 is MGHRA and CDR2 is YSYEKL. Here the CDR3 reads CASSQVAGAYEQYF. The CDR3 nucleotides are TGCGCCAGCAGCCAAGTAGCGGGAGCCTACGAGCAGTACTTC.

This clone rates as medium-sized. This chain connects TRBV7-9 to TRBJ1-1; D might be TRBD1 (5 bases). Germline CDR1 SEHNR, CDR2 FQNEAQ (reference sequence). This CDR3 is built from 12 residues. Trimming removed 1 base from V and 6 bases from J, with 6 bases in between. CDR3 in DNA: TGTGCCAGCAGCTTAGGGGGGGCTGAAGCTTTCTTT. Translating gives CASSLGGAEAFF.

This chain connects TRBV6-6 to TRBJ2-7; D not resolved. The CDR3 contains 12 residues. CDR1 MNHNY and CDR2 SVGAGI come from the germline V gene (reference sequence). Trimming shortened V by 5 bases and J by 2 bases, and 7 bases separated the two germline ends. This CDR3 is CASSTRTYEQYF. CDR3 DNA: TGTGCCAGCAGTACTCGGACCTACGAGCAGTACTTC.

This clone appeared a few times. This chain joins TRBV5-1 and TRBJ2-7; 7 bases are shared with TRBD1. Germline trimming cut 0 bases from V and 4 bases from J; bases unmatched to any gene: 7. The CDR3 loop spans 15 amino acids. Germline loops: CDR1 SGHRS, CDR2 YFSETQ. The CDR3 loop reads CASSLDSGGRYEQYF. The CDR3 DNA follows: TGCGCCAGCAGCTTGGATTCAGGGGGAAGATACGAGCAGTACTTC.

This chain joins TRBV9 and TRBJ2-7; D is ambiguous. This CDR3 comprises 15 residues. From germline, CDR1 is SGDLS and CDR2 YYNGEE. V shed 0 bases and J shed 0 bases, with 10 bases lying between them. The CDR3 DNA reads TGTGCCAGCAGCGTAGAGCCGAGGAGCTCCTACGAGCAGTACTTC. Amino acid sequence: CASSVEPRSSYEQYF.

This clone was counted a few times. The chain links TRBV5-6 to TRBJ1-2, with 8 bases identical to TRBD1. Germline V gene lookup returns CDR1 SGHDT and CDR2 YYEEEE. The CDR3 loop spans 14 amino acids. V lost 2 bases to trimming and J lost 4 bases; unmatched junction nucleotides: 4. CDR3 residues: CASSFQGAIYGYTF. Written as DNA, the CDR3 is TGTGCCAGCAGCTTTCAGGGGGCGATCTATGGCTACACCTTC. Full variable domain (remainder filled in from reference TRBV5-6 and TRBJ1-2): DAGVTQSPTHLIKTRGQQVTLRCSPKSGHDTVSWYQQALGQGPQFIFQYYEEEERQRGNFPDRFSGHQFPNYSSELNVNALLLGDSALYLCASSFQGAIYGYTFGSGTRLTVV.

This chain joins TRBV13 and TRBJ2-1; D is possibly TRBD1 (6 bases). The CDR3 sequence is 14 residues long. Trimming shortened V by 4 bases and J by 3 bases, and 10 bases separated the two germline ends. CDR1 is PRHDT and CDR2 is FYEKMQ in the germline V gene (reference sequence). CDR3: CASSYGQIYNEQFF. CDR3 nucleotide sequence: TGTGCCAGCAGCTACGGACAGATCTACAATGAGCAGTTCTTC.